The 20 T cell receptor beta chains in this list originate from one sample, sequenced in a study of blood T cell repertoires in COVID-19. TCRdb's copy holds only in-frame clones and misses some; the assay was immunoSEQ multiplex PCR. The data show fewer than 350,000 clones, more than 75% seen once. Material: PBMCs or T cells enriched from blood (not recorded which). These receptors all stem from a woman aged 40 to 50 with acute COVID-19.

The chain joins TRBV12-3 or TRBV12-4 to TRBJ2-2; 9 bases map to TRBD1. CDR3 size: 12 residues. V lost 6 bases to trimming and J lost 13 bases; unmatched junction nucleotides: 6. The CDR3 DNA reads TGTGCCAGCAGCCCCGGGACAGGGTCGCTGTTTTTT. Translation gives CASSPGTGSLFF.

As regards this clone: Different DNA sequences within this sample yield the same CDR3. The chain links TRBV7-9 to TRBJ2-2; the D gene is possibly TRBD1 (6 bases). The V end lost 5 bases, the J end lost 0 bases, and 7 bases lay between the germline ends. Germline V gene sequence: CDR1 SEHNR, CDR2 FQNEAQ (reference sequence). The CDR3 spans 14 residues. This CDR3 reads CASSRQANTGELFF. CDR3 DNA: TGTGCCAGCAGCCGACAGGCGAACACCGGGGAGCTGTTTTTT.

This sequence joins TRBV15 and TRBJ2-1; 12 bases fit TRBD2. The length of the CDR3 is 17 residues. The germline V gene has CDR1 LNHNV and CDR2 YYDKDF (reference sequence). V lost 2 bases to trimming and J lost 3 bases; unmatched junction nucleotides: 5. The CDR3 region has the DNA TGTGCCACCAGCAGACTTAGGACTAGCGGGAACTACAATGAGCAGTTCTTC. Translating it yields CATSRLRTSGNYNEQFF.

The chain couples TRBV7-2 to TRBJ2-7, with 10 bases aligning to TRBD1. J was trimmed by 3 bases and V by 5 bases; bases with no gene match: 7. Germline V gene data show CDR1 as SGHTA and CDR2 as FQGNSA. The CDR3 spans 15 residues. The CDR3 is CASSEGQGGNYEQYF. CDR3 sequence (DNA): TGTGCCAGCAGCGAAGGACAGGGGGGAAACTACGAGCAGTACTTC.

CDR3 DNA: TGTGCCAGCAGCTCAGTAGTGGCTAGATGGCCGAGCACCGGGGAGCTGTTTTTT. It codes for CASSSVVARWPSTGELFF. This chain links TRBV9 with TRBJ2-2; D remains ambiguous. The germline V gene has CDR1 SGDLS and CDR2 YYNGEE. This CDR3 has 18 amino acids. The germline V and J ends were trimmed by 4 bases and 4 bases, with 23 bases remaining between them. Full variable domain (rest looked up from reference TRBV9 and TRBJ2-2): DSGVTQTPKHLITATGQRVTLRCSPRSGDLSVYWYQQSLDQGLQFLIQYYNGEERAKGNILERFSAQQFPDLHSELNLSSLELGDSALYFCASSSVVARWPSTGELFFGEGSRLTVL.

This rearrangement joins TRBV11-3 to TRBJ1-6; 7 nucleotides line up with TRBD1. The CDR3 has 18 residues. Trimming took 0 bases from V and 2 from J; bases not matched to a gene: 7. The V gene's germline CDR1 is SGHNT and CDR2 YENEEA. CDR3 region: CASSLENRGFTYNSPLHF. The CDR3 nucleotides are TGTGCCAGCAGCTTAGAAAACAGGGGTTTTACCTATAATTCACCCCTCCACTTT.

This clone was observed a single time. In nucleotides, the CDR3 is TGTGCCAGCAGCGACAGACACTCCTATGGCTACACCTTC. Translated, it gives CASSDRHSYGYTF. The chain is built from TRBV3-1 (or the pseudogene TRBV3-2) and TRBJ1-2; possible D gene TRBD1, 5 bases. The CDR3 is 13 amino acids. V was cut by 5 bases and J by 4 bases, with 11 bases left in between. Germline V gene lookup returns CDR1 LGHDT and CDR2 YNNKEL (reference sequence).

This chain uses TRBV6-2 or TRBV6-3 with TRBJ2-5; TRBD1 agrees at 8 bases. Losses at the gene ends were 2 bases for V and 2 bases for J; bases not matched to a gene: 4. Germline V gene lookup returns CDR1 MNHEY and CDR2 SVGEGT. The CDR3 has 15 amino acids. The CDR3 DNA is TGTGCCAGCAGTTACCTGTGGACAGGGCAAGAGACCCAGTACTTC. The encoded protein is CASSYLWTGQETQYF.

V gene TRBV5-4 combines with J gene TRBJ2-5; 9 positions agree with TRBD1. Germline V gene sequence: CDR1 SGHNT, CDR2 YYREEE (reference sequence). The ends lost 2 bases at V and 1 base at J; junction bases unmatched: 9. The CDR3 covers 17 residues. The CDR3 sequence is CASSFGGQGGPQETQYF. CDR3 DNA: TGTGCCAGCAGCTTTGGGGGACAGGGTGGGCCCCAAGAGACCCAGTACTTC.

J is TRBJ1-1 and V is TRBV15; D is ambiguous. The CDR3 contains 15 residues. Germline-derived CDR1 and CDR2 are LNHNV and YYDKDF (reference sequence). V lost 4 bases and J lost 0, with 12 bases in between. CDR3 in amino acids: CATSTSHRLNTEAFF. The DNA of the CDR3 is TGTGCCACCAGCACCTCACACAGACTGAACACTGAAGCTTTCTTT. Complete variable domain (other parts from reference TRBV15 and TRBJ1-1): DAMVIQNPRYQVTQFGKPVTLSCSQTLNHNVMYWYQQKSSQAPKLLFHYYDKDFNNEADTPDNFQSRRPNTSFCFLDIRSPGLGDTAMYLCATSTSHRLNTEAFFGQGTRLTVV.

The chain is built from TRBV12-1 and TRBJ2-5; the table assigns TRBD2, which was not confirmed against the DNA. TRBV12-1 is noted as a pseudogene. CDR3 length: 18 residues. CDR3 in DNA: TGTGCCAGCAGCTCCGCGGGTCCTAGCGGGGGGGCCGAGGAGACCCAGTACTTC. Protein sequence: CASSSAGPSGGAEETQYF.

The CDR3, as DNA: TGTGCTAGTGGTTTGGTACGTCCGCCAGGGGGCATCTACGAGCAGTACTTC. Residues: CASGLVRPPGGIYEQYF. V and J are TRBV12-5 and TRBJ2-7, with 8 bases fitting TRBD1. V shed 0 bases, J shed 3 bases, and the junction held 10 bases outside the gene matches. The CDR3 consists of 17 residues. CDR1 and CDR2 (germline): LGHNT, FRNRAP.

The chain couples TRBV28 to TRBJ1-1; no clear D gene. V was cut by 6 bases and J by 0 bases, with 8 bases left in between. The length of the CDR3 is 13 residues. Germline V CDR1 and CDR2: MDHEN, SYDVKM. The CDR3 spells CASSRGMNTEAFF. CDR3 bases: TGTGCCAGCAGCAGAGGGATGAACACTGAAGCTTTCTTT.

This clone appeared once. The chain couples TRBV6-1 to TRBJ1-2; D is unresolved. CDR1 is MNHNS, CDR2 SASEGT, per germline. V shed 1 base and J shed 8 bases, with 14 bases lying between them. The CDR3 contains 14 residues. The CDR3 reads CASSEGEVAAGYTF. DNA of the CDR3: TGTGCCAGCAGTGAAGGGGAGGTTGCGGCCGGCTACACCTTC.

This chain uses TRBV18 with TRBJ1-1; the D is unclear. The germline CDR1 and CDR2 sequences are KGHSH and LQKENI. V lost 0 bases and J lost 4, with 6 bases in between. The CDR3 sequence is 13 residues long. The CDR3: CASSPPAGTEAFF. CDR3 in DNA: TGTGCCAGCTCACCACCGGCGGGCACTGAAGCTTTCTTT.

The V gene is TRBV24-1, the J gene TRBJ2-3; 7 bases align to TRBD2. Trimming at V came to 4 bases and at J to 4 bases, leaving 4 bases not matched to a gene. The length of the CDR3 is 14 residues. Germline V gene lookup returns CDR1 KGHDR and CDR2 SFDVKD. CDR3 DNA: TGTGCCACCAGTGAGGCGGGAGTCTCAGATACGCAGTATTTT. Residues: CATSEAGVSDTQYF.

The V call is TRBV4-1, the J call TRBJ1-1, with D perhaps matching TRBD1 (6 bases). CDR1 is MGHRA, CDR2 YSYEKL, per germline. The CDR3 is made up of 15 amino acids. The ends were cut back, 6 bases at V and 6 bases at J, with 20 bases in the middle. The CDR3 spells CASRPGTGRSAEAFF. For the CDR3, the DNA is TGCGCCAGCAGGCCCGGAACAGGGCGGTCGGCTGAAGCTTTCTTT.

This sequence joins TRBV19 and TRBJ2-1; 9 nucleotides match TRBD2. Germline CDR1 and CDR2: LNHDA and SQIVND (reference sequence). V shed 3 bases, J shed 8 bases, and the junction held 8 bases outside the gene matches. The CDR3 has 15 residues. CDR3 sequence (DNA): TGTGCCAGTAGTATTAGAAGCGGGAGGATCGATGAGCAGTTCTTC. Translated: CASSIRSGRIDEQFF. The variable domain in full, with the rest retrieved from reference TRBV19 and TRBJ2-1, is DGGITQSPKYLFRKEGQNVTLSCEQNLNHDAMYWYRQDPGQGLRLIYYSQIVNDFQKGDIAEGYSVSREKKESFPLTVTSAQKNPTAFYLCASSIRSGRIDEQFFGPGTRLTVL.

The J gene is TRBJ2-5, the V gene TRBV6-5, with D possibly TRBD1 on 6 matching bases. V dropped 5 bases and J dropped 1 base, with 14 bases sitting between them. Germline loops: CDR1 MNHEY, CDR2 SVGAGI. The CDR3 loop spans 15 amino acids. Written as DNA, the CDR3 is TGTGCCAGCAGTAACCGACAGGCGCTCCAAGAGACCCAGTACTTC. This sequence encodes CASSNRQALQETQYF.

V is TRBV18 and J is TRBJ2-7; TRBD1 matches 11 bases. From germline, CDR1 is KGHSH and CDR2 LQKENI. Trimming cost V 4 bases and J 5 bases; bases outside gene matches: 13. The CDR3 is 17 amino acids. In DNA form, the CDR3 reads TGTGCCAGCTCACGGTCCGGGCCGGGACAGGGGGTCAACGAGCAGTACTTC. Protein sequence: CASSRSGPGQGVNEQYF.